Following are 9 T cell receptor beta chains from one sample sequenced in a study of T-cell reconstitution after alpha-beta-depleted transplantation in children. Unique molecular identifiers were built into the TCRbeta library. TCRdb re-called the PCR reads with MiXCR, one entry per CDR3 protein. The sample yields 400,000 to 500,000 distinct CDR3 sequences, 9.5% to 13% seen once. The sequenced sample was PBMCs from the stem cell graft donor, obtained from the stem cell graft. Receptors were obtained from a human donor who donated a stem cell graft to a child with acute myeloid leukemia.

The CDR3 sequence: CASSLDRRPYQPQHF. The CDR3 nucleotides are TGTGCCAGTAGTCTGGACAGACGGCCGTATCAGCCCCAGCATTTT. This chain links TRBV19 with TRBJ1-5; tentatively, D is TRBD1 (6 bases). The length of the CDR3 is 15 residues. Germline V gene data show CDR1 as LNHDA and CDR2 as SQIVND (reference sequence). V was clipped by 5 bases and J by 5 bases, with 16 bases between them.

Only a few counts were recorded for this clonotype. The chain employs TRBV10-3 and TRBJ2-3; D is tentatively TRBD1 or TRBD2 (5 bases each). This CDR3 is built from 16 residues. CDR1 and CDR2 from the germline V gene are ENHRY and SYGVKD. Trimming left V 10 bases short and J 2 bases short, with 22 bases between. The CDR3 is CASLPFGGVDTDTQYF. The CDR3 nucleotides read TGTGCCAGCCTTCCCTTTGGGGGAGTAGACACAGATACGCAGTATTTT.

This clonotype has just a few counts. Here the CDR3 reads CASTPRGGQYF. The CDR3 DNA sequence: TGTGCCAGCACCCCCCGCGGTGGGCAGTATTTT. The chain couples TRBV2 to TRBJ2-3, with no clear D. Trimming removed 7 bases from V and 11 bases from J, with 13 bases in between. The germline V gene encodes CDR1 SNHLY and CDR2 FYNNEI. The CDR3 spans 11 residues.

This clonotype has more than one count but fewer than ten. This chain joins TRBV27 and TRBJ2-7; D could derive from TRBD1 or TRBD2 (5 bases each). V dropped 5 bases and J dropped 6 bases, with 20 bases sitting between them. CDR1 and CDR2 from the germline V gene are MNHEY and SMNVEV (reference sequence). This CDR3 has 15 amino acids. CDR3: CASSQRRDRASEQYF. CDR3 coding DNA: TGTGCCAGCAGTCAACGCCGGGACCGGGCCTCCGAGCAGTACTTC.

This clonotype was counted ten times or more. The chain links TRBV7-9 to TRBJ2-7; D unresolved. Trimming took 2 bases from V and 4 from J, leaving 6 bases between them. CDR3 length: 12 amino acids. Germline CDR1 reads SEHNR; CDR2 reads FQNEAQ (reference sequence). The CDR3 DNA is TGTGCCAGCAGCTTAATCCCTTACGAGCAGTACTTC. This gives the protein CASSLIPYEQYF.

This clonotype was picked up one time. Relative to the germline gene, one junction end is altered; a read error may explain this. The chain is built from TRBV20-1 and TRBJ1-5, with D tentatively TRBD1 (5 bases). This CDR3 region has 18 residues. CDR1 and CDR2 (germline): DFQATT, SNEGSKA (reference sequence). In nucleotides, the CDR3 is TGCAGTGCTAGAGTCCCCGGGGCCCTTGAACGAGGCAATCCGCCCCAGCATTTT. It yields the protein CSARVPGALERGNPPQHF.

This clonotype was seen a few times. V gene TRBV20-1 combines with J gene TRBJ1-2; 9 bases are shared with TRBD1. The germline V gene has CDR1 DFQATT and CDR2 SNEGSKA (reference sequence). V shed 6 bases, J shed 0 bases, and the junction held 14 bases outside the gene matches. The CDR3 has 17 amino acids. The CDR3 coding sequence is TGCAGTGCCAACGGGGGACAGGGAGGGAACGCTAACTATGGCTACACCTTC. The encoded protein is CSANGGQGGNANYGYTF.

This chain connects TRBV20-1 to TRBJ1-5; D unclear. V shed 0 bases and J shed 6 bases, with 9 bases lying between them. This CDR3 is built from 13 residues. Germline V gene data show CDR1 as DFQATT and CDR2 as SNEGSKA (reference sequence). The chain's CDR3 is CSARENLVQPQHF. CDR3 bases: TGCAGTGCTAGAGAAAATTTGGTTCAGCCCCAGCATTTT.

This clonotype was detected ten times or more. V usage is TRBV20-1 and J usage is TRBJ1-4; no clear D. Germline V gene lookup returns CDR1 DFQATT and CDR2 SNEGSKA (reference sequence). Trimming removed 0 bases from V and 3 bases from J, with 11 bases in between. The CDR3 spans 15 residues. The CDR3 nucleotides are TGCAGTGCTAGAGATTTGAGGGAAGCTAATGAAAAACTGTTTTTT. This translates into CSARDLREANEKLFF.